This T cell receptor beta chain originates from a study of cytomegalovirus exposure and HLA in healthy donors (dated by TCRdb to 2016 to 2017). Concerning the study at large: An earlier analysis of approximately 640 of the donors reported roughly 300 Gb of sequence data and about 100 million unique TCR beta sequences from roughly 180 million T cells. The study aimed to test whether signatures of past pathogen exposure could be identified by cataloging public T cell receptors. In a later analysis, previously published TCR beta repertoires from some 640 donors were re-analyzed and high-resolution HLA genotyping was added so that TCR occurrence patterns could be studied. Typing coverage differed by locus: A, B, C, DRB1 and DQB1 were typed in about 629-640 donors, DQA1 in around 500, DPA1 in roughly 590, and DPB1 in 472. Genome-wide SNP genotypes for about 65% of the roughly 700 donors were used in a later genetic analysis, which treated that subset as a discovery cohort. In an earlier analysis of a few hundred of the donors, high-throughput TCR beta sequencing was used to judge whether each TCR beta V gene segment behaved as functional or pseudogenic. Every discovery cohort repertoire had been produced on one sequencing platform. Alongside the repertoire data, information on donor age, sex, ethnicity and CMV serostatus was compiled. The study used immunosequencing to profile the T cell repertoires of under 700 subjects and linked those repertoires to cytomegalovirus serostatus. In the later analysis, no new phenotypic data were used to find candidate immune exposures; instead, reliance was placed on TCR beta sequences and their occurrence across donors. Of the roughly 410 genotyped donors, 70% to 90% were placed in the genetic ancestry cluster associated with self-reported Caucasian donors. Both class I and class II loci were covered by HLA typing, at four-digit resolution. Approximately 310 gigabases of sequencing data and roughly 80 million unique TCR sequences made up an early release that covered several hundred HLA-typed donors. To predict cytomegalovirus infection status, the study brought together high-throughput TCR immunosequencing, statistical association of individual TCRs with disease status, and machine learning. Along with the roughly 670-subject first cohort, a separate validation cohort of 120 different subjects was used. On average, 235,054 unique TCR beta nucleotide sequences were sequenced per donor among roughly 430 genotyped donors of the cohort, with 15% to 20% of those sequences being non-productive. About 5 DR-DQ haplotypes were handled as single units for association and clustering, since linkage in the cohort was strong.

The library was generated by the immunoSEQ multiplex PCR assay. For the multiplex PCR, a mixture combining 60 forward primers for TCR Vbeta segments and 13 reverse primers for TCR Jbeta segments was used. The CDR3 region of rearranged TCR beta genes was amplified from genomic DNA by a multiplex PCR assay. The Illumina HiSeq System was used to sequence the amplified TCR beta libraries as 87-base-pair reads. For the original study's pipeline: A later analysis tallied around 80 million unique TCR beta chains across the approximately 670 repertoires, and approximately 12 million of those chains were shared by two or more donors. Raw reads were error-corrected and collapsed into unique sequences by a nearest-neighbor algorithm in which closely related sequences were merged to remove PCR and sequencing errors. To assign V, D and J gene segments, CDR3 sequences were aligned to IMGT reference sequences. For a sequence to be retained, at least a six-nucleotide match to both a V gene segment and a J gene segment was required. A rearrangement counted as productive if the CDR3 had no stop codons and remained in frame with V and J, and every other rearrangement counted as non-productive. CDR3 was defined by IMGT convention, running from the second conserved V-encoded cysteine to the conserved J-encoded phenylalanine. In an earlier analysis of around 570 of the donors, sequences lacking an unambiguous match to a single V gene segment were excluded. In an earlier analysis of roughly 500 of the donors, V segments were called functional above 56.7% productive rearrangements and were called segregating when the between-donor standard deviation exceeded 5%. A statistical classification framework was developed to diagnose cytomegalovirus status using the catalog of TCR beta chain sequences. In a later analysis, V and J genes were assigned by comparing TCR nucleotide sequences against IMGT/GENE-DB human TR gene sequences. The TCRdist pipeline was used in a later analysis to assign CDR3 sequences and most-parsimonious VDJ recombination scenarios. In a later analysis, every TCR beta chain was defined by the combination of its CDR3 amino acid sequence and its V-gene family, and reads without a unique V-gene family were dropped. As a way to deal with suspected cross-contamination and a sequencing artifact, a later analysis dropped approximately 590 nucleotide sequences that were highly shared and had low generation probability. A later analysis calculated a clonal expansion index for each public chain from normalized within-repertoire ranks of inferred template counts. In a later analysis, generation probabilities were computed with a VDJ recombination model fitted to out-of-frame rearrangements, and the resulting probabilities were checked against IGoR. A later analysis scored TCR-TCR, TCR-HLA and TCR-CMV co-occurrence with hypergeometric tests, applying a repertoire-size bias correction to TCR pairs. To estimate false discovery rates, a later analysis permuted the HLA or CMV assignments 20 times. A later analysis grouped co-occurring TCRs with DBSCAN, adding TCRdist sequence similarity when clustering within HLA-allele-positive subsets. Repertoires with fewer than 30,000 or more than 120,000 public chains were left out of co-occurrence clustering, as were five repertoires with anomalous nucleotide sharing. This is the immuneACCESS table as TCRdb keeps it, with only in-frame sequences that have V and J called. A part of the clones is gone; compared with another copy, unresolved V genes explain less than half, and the rest is unexplained. V and J calls and clone size are as listed in that table; D and trimming were resolved from the DNA. This sample lists about 94,000 clones; roughly 86% were detected once. The ten largest clonotypes hold approximately 10% of the sample.

This clone was counted once. What this receptor recognizes is not known. No clone much larger than this one lies a single base away; base qualities are absent. The cohort comprised around 690 healthy bone marrow donors. At the time of sampling, every cohort member was nominally healthy, though immune exposures that went unrecorded were likely present. CMV serostatus was positive for almost 300 and negative for about half of the roughly 700 cohort members, and was not recorded for this donor. Each donor provided a peripheral blood sample, and peripheral blood mononuclear cells were used for TCR beta sequencing. The Qiagen DNeasy Blood Extraction Kit was used to extract genomic DNA from the blood cell samples. What the authors observed across the whole study: In a later analysis, HLA-associated TCR beta chains showed more clonal expansion and lower generation probabilities than non-associated chains that were equally common. At a false discovery rate of 0.05, a later analysis linked around 15,000 TCR beta sequences to specific HLA alleles. A further reported finding was that TCR beta sequences accurately predicted the HLA-A and HLA-B alleles for most subjects in the first cohort. In an earlier analysis of approximately 590 of the donors, most TCR beta V segments appeared in productive rearrangements about 87% or about 30% of the time, broadly matching IMGT annotations. In a later analysis, the rate of TCR association differed among HLA loci, with DRB1 alleles having the most associated TCRs and HLA-C alleles having the fewest. A total of fewer than 200 TCR beta chains were listed by the study as associated with cytomegalovirus. Because counts were too low, approximately 18 rarely observed V segments, including chromosome 9 orphons, were excluded from the earlier analysis of 587 of the donors. Because the 87-base-pair reads could not distinguish some IMGT-functional V segments, including TRBV6-2 and TRBV6-3, those segments were excluded. CMV serostatus was the only immune exposure information available for the cohort. The classifier was reported to diagnose cytomegalovirus status with high specificity and sensitivity in both the original and validation cohorts. A later analysis reported that several top co-occurrence clusters appeared linked to parvovirus B19, influenza, CMV and Epstein-Barr virus. Across donors, most TCR sequences were observed very rarely, whereas some public TCRs were present in many individuals. When HLA alleles, especially DR and DQ, strongly co-occurred, TCR associations were difficult to assign to individual alleles. In a later genetic analysis, fewer N-insertions in productive TCRs were reported among donors in an Asian-associated ancestry cluster than the roughly 700-donor mean. Correlated functional status among segregating V segments might be attributable to linkage disequilibrium, but an unknown experimental factor could not be ruled out. An association between a missense DCLRE1C variant and V-gene and J-gene trimming of TCR beta chains was found in a later genetic analysis and replicated in an independent cohort. Sequencing depth was assumed to be roughly uniform across donors in the presence/absence analyses, though that assumption may not hold. This cohort had only TCR beta chains sequenced, and the lack of alpha or paired-chain data limited which features could be detected. Three of the identified cytomegalovirus-associated TCR beta chains were confirmed in vitro to be specific for cytomegalovirus antigens. A cluster of highly shared sequence variants was judged likely to represent a technical artifact of the sequencing pipeline. A later analysis found that most CMV-associated TCR beta chains appeared HLA-restricted, with HLA associations seemingly driven largely by CMV exposure. The authors suggested that the approach could potentially be extended to other disease states and immunological phenotypes. Because some donors lacked HLA typing at each locus, the association tests relied only on the typed subset.

From its cysteine to its phenylalanine, the CDR3 spans 16 amino acids. Kept here is only the CDR3 DNA, which spans 48 bases and is read in frame from base 1. Taken from the germline V gene (reference sequence), the CDR1 and CDR2 loops are LNHDA and SQIVND. Unmatched junction bases come to 19, with V trimmed by 10 bases and J by 7 bases. Recombination connected TRBV19 to TRBJ1-1; 9 junctional bases match TRBD1. The source is a human donor in good health. The sample comprised PBMCs. CDR3 region: CATDGPDRGKDGEAFF. The DNA sequence follows: TGTGCCACAGACGGGCCCGACAGGGGGAAGGATGGTGAAGCTTTCTTT.